This T cell receptor beta chain emerged from a study of blood T cell repertoires in COVID-19. V was cut by 1 base and J by 6 bases, with 13 bases left in between. Per the germline V gene, CDR1 is MGHRA and CDR2 is YSYEKL. This CDR3 has 15 residues. Libraries were prepared by immunoSEQ multiplex PCR; TCRdb keeps only in-frame clonotypes and omits some of them. The sample has approximately 200,000 clones; 84% are singletons. The table lists this clone with a count of one. This TCR was recovered from a woman older than 75 with COVID-19, enrolled during active disease. The sequenced sample was peripheral blood. This rearrangement joins TRBV4-1 to TRBJ2-1; D is perhaps TRBD1 (6 bases). CDR3 nucleotide sequence: TGCGCCAGCAGCCAAGCAGGGACAAGGGGCAATGAGCAGTTCTTC. This translates into CASSQAGTRGNEQFF.